The next 8 T cell receptor beta chains were all read from a single sample in a study of T cells in Graves' hyperthyroidism and ophthalmopathy. TCR beta CDR3 region amplification was performed from RNA transcripts. Primed by the HTBI set, a first-round RT-PCR was run on the TCR CDR3. TCRdb processed the multiplex PCR reads anew with MiXCR; each CDR3 protein has one entry. The repertoire has a few hundred thousand distinct CDR3 sequences, about 15% of them found once; the top ten carry under 8%. The sequenced sample was blood. Every receptor here comes from a woman in her 30s with Graves' hyperthyroidism.

The chain has TRBV29-1 and TRBJ2-7; TRBD1 aligns across 9 bases. Trimming took 8 bases from V and 7 from J; bases not matched to a gene: 9. Germline V gene lookup returns CDR1 SQVTM and CDR2 ANQGSEA. The CDR3 covers 12 residues. The CDR3 DNA follows: TGCAGCATGCACAGGGGGCAAGGTGAGCAGTACTTC. It codes for CSMHRGQGEQYF.

Many counts were recorded for this clonotype. This chain links TRBV18 with TRBJ2-3; D possibly corresponds to TRBD2 (6 bases). Germline V CDR1 and CDR2: KGHSH, LQKENI. The ends were cut back, 3 bases at V and 0 bases at J, with 13 bases in the middle. The CDR3 covers 16 residues. CDR3 amino acids: CASSPPGLPSTDTQYF. CDR3 DNA: TGTGCCAGCTCACCGCCGGGACTCCCAAGCACAGATACGCAGTATTTT.

This clonotype was recorded once. The rearrangement links TRBV28 to TRBJ1-1, with 7 bases fitting TRBD1. This CDR3 is 15 amino acids long. Germline V gives CDR1 MDHEN, CDR2 SYDVKM. With 5 bases clipped from V and 1 base from J, the junction kept 7 bases outside the gene matches. The CDR3 nucleotides are TGTGCCAGCAGTCTACCGACAGGGCAGAACACTGAAGCTTTCTTT. This codes for CASSLPTGQNTEAFF.

This clonotype has ten or more counts. The chain couples TRBV3-1 to TRBJ1-1; D gene uncertain. The ends were cut back, 3 bases at V and 8 bases at J, with 1 base in the middle. The germline CDR1 and CDR2 sequences are LGHDT and YNNKEL (reference sequence). CDR3 length: 9 amino acids. CDR3: CASSHEAFF. The CDR3 nucleotides read TGTGCCAGCAGCCACGAAGCTTTCTTT.

This clonotype was counted at least ten times. V usage is TRBV7-2 and J usage is TRBJ2-4; D is unresolved. V lost 1 base, J lost 5 bases, and 15 bases lay in between. This CDR3 spans 16 amino acids. Germline V lookup: CDR1 SGHTA, CDR2 FQGNSA. The CDR3 is CASSLGQRIVQNIQYF. In nucleotides, the CDR3 is TGTGCCAGCAGCTTAGGGCAGAGAATTGTCCAAAACATTCAGTACTTC.

This clonotype was observed many times. The chain employs TRBV7-3 and TRBJ2-1; TRBD2 matches at 7 bases. V trimming: 4 bases; J trimming: 7 bases; junction bases outside the gene matches: 4. Germline CDR1 is SGHTA and CDR2 is FQGTGA. This CDR3 region has 13 residues. CDR3 in amino acids: CASSSPGLNEQFF. For the CDR3, the DNA is TGTGCCAGCAGCTCCCCGGGACTAAATGAGCAGTTCTTC.

The V and J genes are TRBV9 and TRBJ2-1; D is unclear. Trimming pared 3 bases from V and 8 bases from J, leaving 21 bases between. This CDR3 is 16 amino acids long. Germline CDR1 reads SGDLS; CDR2 reads YYNGEE. Written as DNA, the CDR3 is TGTGCCAGCAGCGCGGCCTTAGTAACGGCAAGGTATGAGCAGTTCTTC. This sequence encodes CASSAALVTARYEQFF. The variable domain in full, completed from reference TRBV9 and TRBJ2-1, reads DSGVTQTPKHLITATGQRVTLRCSPRSGDLSVYWYQQSLDQGLQFLIQYYNGEERAKGNILERFSAQQFPDLHSELNLSSLELGDSALYFCASSAALVTARYEQFFGPGTRLTVL.

Worth noting for this clonotype: A read error may account for a junction end that differs from germline. This chain connects TRBV5-1 to TRBJ2-7, with 12 bases aligning to TRBD2. This CDR3 has 16 amino acids. CDR1 is SGHRS, CDR2 YFSETQ, per germline. In nucleotides, the CDR3 is TGTGCCAGCAGCTTGGCGGCGACTAGCGGGAGTCTTGAGCAGTACTTC. Protein: CASSLAATSGSLEQYF.